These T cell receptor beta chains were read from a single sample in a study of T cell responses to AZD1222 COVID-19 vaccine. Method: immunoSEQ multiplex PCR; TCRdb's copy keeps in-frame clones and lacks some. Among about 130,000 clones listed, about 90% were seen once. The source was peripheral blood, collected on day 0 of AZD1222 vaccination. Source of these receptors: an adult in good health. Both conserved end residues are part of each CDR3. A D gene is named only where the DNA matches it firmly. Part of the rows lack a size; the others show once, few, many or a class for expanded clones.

TGTGCCAGCTGGGTGGGGTCAAACACTGAAGCTTTCTTT,CASWVGSNTEAFF,TRBV6-5,TRBJ1-1,NA,NA,13
TGTGCCCGCCGGGGGGGTCCGGTTGAAAAACTGTTTTTT,CARRGGPVEKLFF,TRBV30,TRBJ1-4,NA,NA,13
TGTGCCAGCAGCTTAGAGGTCCTCCGAGGGGAGACCCAGTACTTC,CASSLEVLRGETQYF,TRBV7-6,TRBJ2-5,NA,NA,15
TGCGCCAGCAGCCAAGGACGAGATCAGCCCCAGCATTTT,CASSQGRDQPQHF,TRBV4-1,TRBJ1-5,NA,NA,13
TGTGCCAGCAGCTTATTTGGGGGGAACATTCAGTACTTC,CASSLFGGNIQYF,TRBV7-8,TRBJ2-4,NA,NA,13
TGTGCCAGCAGCGAAACAGGGCTAGCTAATGAAAAACTGTTTTTT,CASSETGLANEKLFF,TRBV7-2,TRBJ1-4,NA,NA,15
TGTGCCAGCAGTCGCGGACAGAGGGGGCTAGTGGGGGCCAACGTCCTGACTTTC,CASSRGQRGLVGANVLTF,TRBV14,TRBJ2-6,TRBD1,NA,18
TGTGCCAGCAGTCTCCAGGGGGCCCAGCCCCAGCATTTT,CASSLQGAQPQHF,TRBV12-3/TRBV12-4,TRBJ1-5,TRBD1,NA,13
TGTGCCAGCAGCGTATCCAGGGGGGTCGCGAACACCGGGGAGCTGTTTTTT,CASSVSRGVANTGELFF,TRBV9,TRBJ2-2,NA,once,17
TGTGCCAGCAGCTTAACGAGACAGAGCGTGGAAGAGACCCAGTACTTC,CASSLTRQSVEETQYF,TRBV7-9,TRBJ2-5,NA,NA,16
TGTGCCAGCAGTTACGGGGAAAACACCATATATTTT,CASSYGENTIYF,TRBV6-5,TRBJ1-3,NA,NA,12
TGTGCCAGCTCACCTACTGGCTGGCCCCTGGAGCAGTACTTC,CASSPTGWPLEQYF,TRBV18,TRBJ2-7,NA,NA,14
TGTGCCAGCTCTGAGGACAGGACGGAGACCCAGTACTTC,CASSEDRTETQYF,TRBV6-5,TRBJ2-5,TRBD1,NA,13
TGTGCCAGCTCACTGGGACAGGGTAATGCCTACGAGCAGTACTTC,CASSLGQGNAYEQYF,TRBV18,TRBJ2-7,TRBD1,NA,15
TGTGCCACCAGCAGTCCCCGTGACAGGGGGCCTGAGGTGAATGAGCAGTTCTTC,CATSSPRDRGPEVNEQFF,TRBV15,TRBJ2-1,TRBD1,NA,18
TGTGCCAGCCGGGGACCCCTTAGCAATCAGCCCCAGCATTTT,CASRGPLSNQPQHF,TRBV7-9,TRBJ1-5,NA,NA,14
TGCAGTGCCCGAGACACTGAAGCTTTCTTT,CSARDTEAFF,TRBV20-1,TRBJ1-1,NA,NA,10
TGTGCCAGCAGTGCCGGGACGGACAATGAGCAGTTCTTC,CASSAGTDNEQFF,TRBV2,TRBJ2-1,NA,NA,13
TGTGCCAGCAGTGGTGAGGGACCGAGCTCTGGAAACACCATATATTTT,CASSGEGPSSGNTIYF,TRBV2,TRBJ1-3,NA,NA,16
TGTGCCAGCAGCAATTCAGGGGTTCAGCCCCAGCATTTT,CASSNSGVQPQHF,TRBV28,TRBJ1-5,NA,few,13
TGTGCCAGCAGACGACTAGCGGGGGGTACTAGCACAGATACGCAGTATTTT,CASRRLAGGTSTDTQYF,TRBV2,TRBJ2-3,TRBD2,few,17
TGTGCCAGCAGCTTAGCCCCGTTGGGGCGGTACAATGAGCAGTTCTTC,CASSLAPLGRYNEQFF,TRBV7-2,TRBJ2-1,NA,once,16
TGTGCGACTATATCAGGAAAAGCCTACGAGCAGTACTTC,CATISGKAYEQYF,TRBV2,TRBJ2-7,NA,NA,13
TGTGCCAGCAGCTTAGGATGGGACCCCTACGAGCAGTACTTC,CASSLGWDPYEQYF,TRBV7-9,TRBJ2-7,NA,NA,14
TGTGCCAGCAGCCTGGATAGGGGGAGCAATCAGCCCCAGCATTTT,CASSLDRGSNQPQHF,TRBV4-2,TRBJ1-5,NA,few,15
TGCGCCAGCAGCCAAGAGTCTGGCGGGGGGGCCGCCGGATTGAGCTCCTACGAGCAGTACTTC,CASSQESGGGAAGLSSYEQYF,TRBV4-3,TRBJ2-7,TRBD2,few,21
TGTGCCAGCACCGATCAAGGGAAGTGGTGGGGTGGCTACACCTTC,CASTDQGKWWGGYTF,TRBV11-2,TRBJ1-2,NA,NA,15
TGTGCCAGCAGCTTATGGGCAGGGGGTTCCTACGAGCAGTACTTC,CASSLWAGGSYEQYF,TRBV7-3,TRBJ2-7,TRBD1,NA,15
TGTGCCAGCAGTTTTGTGGGGACAGGGGCCGAGGGCTACACCTTC,CASSFVGTGAEGYTF,TRBV27,TRBJ1-2,TRBD1,NA,15
TGTGCCACCAGCAGAGATTCTGGACAGTCCTATGGCTACACCTTC,CATSRDSGQSYGYTF,TRBV15,TRBJ1-2,NA,NA,15
TGTGCCAGCAGTGACGCAAGCTCCTACAATGAGCAGTTCTTC,CASSDASSYNEQFF,TRBV6-1,TRBJ2-1,NA,NA,14
TGTGCCTGGAGTGTGCAGGGTGAAAAACTGTTTTTT,CAWSVQGEKLFF,TRBV30,TRBJ1-4,NA,once,12
TGTGCCAGCAGCCAAGAGAATATTGGGACAGACCGTAATTCACCCCTCCACTTT,CASSQENIGTDRNSPLHF,TRBV3-1/TRBV3-2,TRBJ1-6,TRBD1,NA,18
TGTGCCAGCAGCCAAGGGACCGGGACAGGGGGCGATGGCTACACCTTC,CASSQGTGTGGDGYTF,TRBV4-2,TRBJ1-2,TRBD1,NA,16
TGTGCCAGCAGCCAAGGACAGTTGGGGCTTCACGAAAAACTGTTTTTT,CASSQGQLGLHEKLFF,TRBV4-2,TRBJ1-4,NA,NA,16
TGTGCCAGCAGTTTCAGAGACAGGGGGTCCTACGAGCAGTACTTC,CASSFRDRGSYEQYF,TRBV27,TRBJ2-7,TRBD1,NA,15